The 5 T cell receptor beta chains below all came from one sample that was sequenced in a study of Ad26.COV2.S vaccination and SARS-CoV-2 variants. The data were produced by immunoSEQ multiplex PCR, yet TCRdb's version contains in-frame clones alone and is incomplete. The data contain 400,000 to 500,000 clones, roughly 90% of them seen just once; the ten biggest clones take up approximately 4%. Treatment noted: around 19 received Ad26.COV2.S at low or high dose, single or two shots; 5 received placebo; per-sample allocation not given. Sample collection was performed on day 63 after the first vaccine or placebo injection. Source: peripheral blood, taken in a trial of Ad26.COV2.S vaccine versus placebo. The receptors were gathered from a person between 18 and 59 years old who received the Ad26.COV2.S COVID-19 vaccine or a placebo.

The chain links TRBV5-1 to TRBJ2-1, with TRBD2 matching 12 bases. CDR1 and CDR2 from the germline V gene are SGHRS and YFSETQ. J lost 5 bases, V lost 7 bases, and 4 bases had no gene match. The CDR3 consists of 14 residues. The chain's CDR3 is CASGLAGTDNEQFF. CDR3 bases: TGCGCCAGCGGACTAGCGGGGACAGACAATGAGCAGTTCTTC.

The chain recombines TRBV19 with TRBJ2-3; 16 bases align to TRBD2. This CDR3 spans 16 amino acids. Trimming removed 9 bases from V and 0 bases from J; junction bases left unmatched: 3. Germline V CDR1 and CDR2: LNHDA, SQIVND (reference sequence). CDR3 amino acids: CARGLAGGSSTDTQYF. CDR3 DNA: TGTGCCAGGGGACTAGCGGGGGGGTCTAGCACAGATACGCAGTATTTT.

The chain carries TRBV28 and TRBJ2-1; unclear D gene. Germline lookup yields CDR1 MDHEN and CDR2 SYDVKM. V was shortened by 6 bases and J by 7 bases, with 22 bases between the two germline ends. The length of the CDR3 is 16 residues. The CDR3 sequence: CASRNDDRQPENEQFF. Written as DNA, the CDR3 is TGTGCCAGCAGAAACGACGATAGGCAGCCGGAGAATGAGCAGTTCTTC.

This clone was seen only once. This chain joins TRBV7-3 and TRBJ1-2, with D hard to call. CDR1 SGHTA and CDR2 FQGTGA come from the germline V gene. Trimming stripped 1 base from V and 4 bases from J, with 13 bases between. This CDR3 is 15 amino acids long. CDR3 residues: CASSLSSVFGYGYTF. The CDR3 nucleotides are TGTGCCAGCAGCTTAAGTTCGGTTTTCGGCTATGGCTACACCTTC.

The chain employs TRBV7-9 and TRBJ2-7, with 7 bases that match TRBD1. V gave up 11 bases and J gave up 2 bases; unmatched junction bases: 6. CDR1 is SEHNR and CDR2 is FQNEAQ in the germline V gene (reference sequence). This CDR3 region has 12 residues. CDR3 in amino acids: CAAEGTAYEQYF. CDR3 bases: TGTGCCGCTGAAGGGACAGCCTACGAGCAGTACTTC.